This entry is about one T cell receptor (beta chain). Antigen: not known. The protocol was immunoSEQ multiplex PCR, while the TCRdb copy is restricted to in-frame clones and leaves out a portion. The sample lists over 8,500 clones, about nine tenths occurring once. This specimen belongs to a study of chemoradiotherapy in HPV16-positive cancers. Study-wide results and caveats: Only two HPV16-positive patients supplied the functional HPV-specificity definition.

This CDR3 is built from 14 residues. V was pared by 1 base and J by 10 bases, with 1 base of the junction left unmatched. The germline V gene has CDR1 MGHRA and CDR2 YSYEKL. The sequenced sample was blood, obtained from a patient who underwent chemoradiotherapy. The origin of this receptor is a human donor with HPV-associated anogenital cancer. The chain links TRBV4-1 to TRBJ1-6; 10 bases are a match to TRBD1. The CDR3 here is CASSQGTGGSPLHF. The CDR3 DNA is TGCGCCAGCAGCCAAGGGACAGGGGGATCACCCCTCCACTTT.